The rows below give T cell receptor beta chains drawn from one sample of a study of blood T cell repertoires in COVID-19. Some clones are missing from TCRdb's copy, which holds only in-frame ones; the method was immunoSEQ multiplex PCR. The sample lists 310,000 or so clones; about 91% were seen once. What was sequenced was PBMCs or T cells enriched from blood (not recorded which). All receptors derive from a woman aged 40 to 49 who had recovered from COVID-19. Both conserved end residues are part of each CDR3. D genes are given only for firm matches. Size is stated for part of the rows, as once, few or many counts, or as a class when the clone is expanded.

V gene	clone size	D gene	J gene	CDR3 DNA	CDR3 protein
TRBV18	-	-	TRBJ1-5	TGTGCCAGCTCACTAGACCAGGATCAGCCCCAGCATTTT	CASSLDQDQPQHF
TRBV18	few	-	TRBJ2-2	TGTGCCAGCTCACCAAACACCGCCGGGGAGCTGTTTTTT	CASSPNTAGELFF
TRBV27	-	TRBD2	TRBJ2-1	TGTGCCAGCAGTTTAAGCGGGGGTAATGAGCAGTTCTTC	CASSLSGGNEQFF
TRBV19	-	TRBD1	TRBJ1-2	TGTGCCAGTAGTATGACAGGGGGGGCTTACTATGGCTACACCTTC	CASSMTGGAYYGYTF
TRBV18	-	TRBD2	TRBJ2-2	TGTGCCAGCTCACCAGCGGGGGAGTACACCGGGGAGCTGTTTTTT	CASSPAGEYTGELFF
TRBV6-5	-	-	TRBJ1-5	TGTGCCAGCAATGCAGGGTCTGGCAATCAGCCCCAGCATTTT	CASNAGSGNQPQHF
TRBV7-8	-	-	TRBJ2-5	TGTGCCAGCAGCCAGGGGGAGACCCAGTACTTC	CASSQGETQYF
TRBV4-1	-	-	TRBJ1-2	TGCGCCAGCAGCCAAGCTCCGACAGGATCCTACACCTTC	CASSQAPTGSYTF
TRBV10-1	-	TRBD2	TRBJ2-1	TGCGCCAGCAGTGATAGGGGACTAGGCTTGGGGCAGTTCTTC	CASSDRGLGLGQFF
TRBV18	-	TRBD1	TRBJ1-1	TGTGCCAGCTCACCTCCCGGACAGGGGAGCCCTGAAGCTTTCTTT	CASSPPGQGSPEAFF
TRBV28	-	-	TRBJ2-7	TGTGCCAGCAGTATAGGAGACAGTTTACCCTACGAGCAGTACTTC	CASSIGDSLPYEQYF
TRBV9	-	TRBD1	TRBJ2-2	TGTGCCAGCAGCGAGACAGGGGGCGACACCGGGGAGCTGTTTTTT	CASSETGGDTGELFF
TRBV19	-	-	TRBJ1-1	TGTGCCACCGAGGGGGGGTTCGGGAACACTGAAGCTTTCTTT	CATEGGFGNTEAFF
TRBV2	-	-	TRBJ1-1	TGTGCCAGCAGGGCTCAAGGGGGTACTGAAGCTTTCTTT	CASRAQGGTEAFF
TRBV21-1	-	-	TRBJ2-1	TGTGCCAGCACTCAGGGGGCGGATGAGCAGTTCTTC	CASTQGADEQFF
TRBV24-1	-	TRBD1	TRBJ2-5	TGTGCCACCAGCACAGGGGGCAGGGGGGCGGAGACCCAGTACTTC	CATSTGGRGAETQYF
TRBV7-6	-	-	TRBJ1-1	TGTGCCAGCAGCTCTCGACAGAGGACTGAAGCTTTCTTT	CASSSRQRTEAFF
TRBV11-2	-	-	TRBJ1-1	TGTGCCAGCAGCTTTTTCTTCGGTCCCGGTGCTGAAGCTTTCTTT	CASSFFFGPGAEAFF
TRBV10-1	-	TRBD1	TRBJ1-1	TGCGCCAGCAGCGACAGTACAGGGGACACTGAAGCTTTCTTT	CASSDSTGDTEAFF
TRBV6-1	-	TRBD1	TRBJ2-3	TGTGCCAGCAGTGAAGCGCGAGGGACAGGGCAGATAGATACGCAGTATTTT	CASSEARGTGQIDTQYF
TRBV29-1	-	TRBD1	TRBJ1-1	TGCAGCGTTGAAACCCAGACAGGGAGAAACACTGAAGCTTTCTTT	CSVETQTGRNTEAFF
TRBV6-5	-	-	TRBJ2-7	TGTGCCAGCAGGTATTGGACAGATAGCTCCTACGAGCAGTACTTC	CASRYWTDSSYEQYF
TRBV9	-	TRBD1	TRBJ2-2	TGTGCCAGCAGCGCACAGGGGGCAGGGGAGCTGTTTTTT	CASSAQGAGELFF
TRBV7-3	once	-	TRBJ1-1	TGTGCCAGCAGCTATGAACCTGCGGTGGCTGAAGCTTTCTTT	CASSYEPAVAEAFF
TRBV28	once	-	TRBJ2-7	TGTGCCAGCAGTTTATCCCCCCTTAGCCGCGAGCAGTACTTC	CASSLSPLSREQYF
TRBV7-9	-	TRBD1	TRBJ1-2	TGTGCCAGCAGCTTGGACGGACAGGGCAATAACTATGGCTACACCTTC	CASSLDGQGNNYGYTF
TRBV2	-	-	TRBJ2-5	TGTGCCAGCAGTGAAGGGAGAAAGACCCAGTACTTC	CASSEGRKTQYF
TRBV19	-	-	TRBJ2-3	TGTGCCAGTAGGGGGACTGGCACAGATACGCAGTATTTT	CASRGTGTDTQYF
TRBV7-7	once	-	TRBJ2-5	TGTGCTAGCAGCTTATCCGCGGGGGCGCAGGAGACCCAGTACTTC	CASSLSAGAQETQYF
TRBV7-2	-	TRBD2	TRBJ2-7	TGTGCCAGCAGCGAACTAGCGGGGGGTTTCGAGCAGTACTTC	CASSELAGGFEQYF
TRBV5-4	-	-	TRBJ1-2	TGTGCCAGCAGCTTCGGACAGTTAACCTATGGCTACACCTTC	CASSFGQLTYGYTF
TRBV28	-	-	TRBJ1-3	TGTGCCGGGTCTGACAGAACCTCTGGAAACACCATATATTTT	CAGSDRTSGNTIYF
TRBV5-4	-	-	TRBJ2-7	TGTGCCAGCAGCTTCGATACAGGGTCCTACGAGCAGTACTTC	CASSFDTGSYEQYF
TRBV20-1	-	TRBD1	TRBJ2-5	TGCAGTGCTAGTTCGGGACAGGGCGTGGGGACCCAGTACTTC	CSASSGQGVGTQYF
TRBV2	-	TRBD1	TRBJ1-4	TGTGCCAGCACCGGACAGGCGATAACTAATGAAAAACTGTTTTTT	CASTGQAITNEKLFF
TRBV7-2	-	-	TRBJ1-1	TGTGCCAGCAGCTTCAGCGGGATGAACACTGAAGCTTTCTTT	CASSFSGMNTEAFF
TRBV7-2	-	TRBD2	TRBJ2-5	TGTGCCAGCAGCTTAGCTTGGACTAGCGGCCAAGAGACCCAGTACTTC	CASSLAWTSGQETQYF
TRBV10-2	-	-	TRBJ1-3	TGCGCCAGCAGTGATCCCCGTAGGAGAACTGGAAACATCATATATTTT	CASSDPRRRTGNIIYF
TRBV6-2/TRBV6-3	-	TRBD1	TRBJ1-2	TGTGCCAGCAGCTGGACAGGGGATAACTATGGCTACACCTTC	CASSWTGDNYGYTF
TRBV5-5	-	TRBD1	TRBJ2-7	TGTGCCAGCAGCCCCTGGGACAGGTCTTCCTACGAGCAGTACTTC	CASSPWDRSSYEQYF
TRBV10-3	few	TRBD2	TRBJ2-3	TGTGCCATCAGTGAGGGACTAGCGGGTAGCACAGATACGCAGTATTTT	CAISEGLAGSTDTQYF
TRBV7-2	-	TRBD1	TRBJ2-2	TGTGCCAGCAGCCAACAGGGGGCGAACACCGGGGAGCTGTTTTTT	CASSQQGANTGELFF
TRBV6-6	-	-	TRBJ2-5	TGTGCCAGCAGTGGAAATAGCGGAGAGACCCAGTACTTC	CASSGNSGETQYF
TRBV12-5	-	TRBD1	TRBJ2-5	TGTGCTAGTGGTCCTGGACAGGGGGTACGAGGGAAAGAGACCCAGTACTTC	CASGPGQGVRGKETQYF
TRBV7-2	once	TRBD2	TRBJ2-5	TGTGCCAGCAGCCATAAACTAGCGGGGGGTCAAGAGACCCAGTACTTC	CASSHKLAGGQETQYF
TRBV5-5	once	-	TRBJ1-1	TGTGCCAGCAGGGGGACATCGAACACTGAAGCTTTCTTT	CASRGTSNTEAFF
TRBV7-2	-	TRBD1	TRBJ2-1	TGTGCCAGCAGCTTAAGAGGGGACAGGGAGGCTGAGCAGTTCTTC	CASSLRGDREAEQFF
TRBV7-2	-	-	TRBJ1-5	TGTGCCAGCAGCTTAGCTGGGGGAGGAAATCAGCCCCAGCATTTT	CASSLAGGGNQPQHF